This entry lists 10 T cell receptor beta chains sequenced from one sample in a study of blood T cells in healthy people across ages. The second PCR ran about 6 to 11 cycles with a sample-barcoded 5' primer and J-beta primers. Each CDR3 protein is one row after TCRdb ran MiXCR on the 5' RACE reads. The data contain more than 900,000 distinct CDR3 sequences, 29% of them seen just once; the ten biggest clones take up roughly a tenth. These sequences were also reported in another study, on T cells of mothers and their children.

Material for sequencing was blood. Receptor source: a woman aged 40 to 50 in good health.

This chain links TRBV5-1 with TRBJ2-6; TRBD1 matches 9 bases. Unmatched junction bases numbered 3, after V lost 8 bases and J lost 0 bases. The germline gives CDR1 SGHRS, CDR2 YFSETQ. CDR3 size: 15 residues. CDR3 coding DNA: TGCGCCAGTGGACAGGGGCACTCTGGGGCCAACGTCCTGACTTTC. Translating gives CASGQGHSGANVLTF.

The chain links TRBV20-1 to TRBJ2-2, with 7 nucleotides matching TRBD2. The CDR3 length is 14 residues. Trimming removed 0 bases from V and 4 bases from J; junction bases left unmatched: 2. The germline V gene encodes CDR1 DFQATT and CDR2 SNEGSKA (reference sequence). CDR3 region: CSARDPGGTGELFF. The DNA for the CDR3 is TGCAGTGCTAGAGATCCGGGGGGCACCGGGGAGCTGTTTTTT.

This clonotype occurred many times. The chain links TRBV12-3 or TRBV12-4 to TRBJ2-5; tentatively, D is TRBD1 (5 bases). With 6 bases removed from V and 4 bases from J, the gap between germline ends came to 12 bases. CDR3 size: 13 residues. CDR3 region: CASRTAYRETQYF. For the CDR3, the DNA is TGTGCCAGCAGGACAGCGTACCGAGAGACCCAGTACTTC.

This chain connects TRBV5-1 to TRBJ1-1; tentatively, D is TRBD1 (5 bases). The CDR3 totals 15 residues. V lost 1 base to trimming and J lost 1 base, with 11 bases between them. In germline, CDR1 is SGHRS, CDR2 YFSETQ. CDR3 residues: CASSLTTAANTEAFF. CDR3 DNA: TGCGCCAGCAGCTTGACGACAGCTGCGAACACTGAAGCTTTCTTT.

This clonotype was detected only a few times. A read error may account for a junction end that differs from germline. This chain uses TRBV6-2 or TRBV6-3 with TRBJ2-1; D is perhaps TRBD1 (6 bases). The CDR3 runs to 13 residues. In germline, CDR1 is MNHEY, CDR2 SVGEGT. CDR3 nucleotides: TGTGCCGGCAGGGGAAGCTCCTACAATGAGCAGTTCTTC. As protein: CAGRGSSYNEQFF.

The CDR3 bases are TGTGCCAGCAGTTTGATCCAGCGGGACTACGAGCAGTACTTC. Protein: CASSLIQRDYEQYF. The chain is built from TRBV28 and TRBJ2-7; 7 bases line up with TRBD2. V was clipped by 3 bases and J by 3 bases; unmatched bases: 5. CDR1 and CDR2 (germline): MDHEN, SYDVKM. CDR3 length: 14 amino acids.

With regard to this clonotype: Being one base from a much bigger clone, this may be a read error. This chain links TRBV4-3 with TRBJ2-1; D ambiguous. With the DNA end fitting TRBJ2-7 better, the J assignment may be wrong. The V gene's germline CDR1 is LGHNA and CDR2 YSLEER. The CDR3 extends over 16 amino acids. The CDR3 DNA is TGCGCCAGCGGCCAAGAGTGGCCAGGAGACTCCTACGAGCAGTACTTC. Encoded protein: CASGQEWPGDSYEQYF.

This clonotype was recorded at least ten times. V usage is TRBV20-1 and J usage is TRBJ2-7; 7 nucleotides agree with TRBD1. The germline V gene has CDR1 DFQATT and CDR2 SNEGSKA (reference sequence). V dropped 4 bases and J dropped 0; count of bases not matched to a gene: 3. CDR3 length: 13 amino acids. CDR3: CSATGGTSYEQYF. CDR3 coding DNA: TGCAGTGCTACAGGGGGTACCTCCTACGAGCAGTACTTC.

This clonotype was seen just once. Germline and junction disagree at one end, which may indicate a read error. V and J are TRBV30 and TRBJ2-1, with D maybe TRBD2 (5 bases). This CDR3 contains 14 residues. The germline CDR1 and CDR2 sequences are GTSNPN and SVGIG (reference sequence). CDR3 residues: CDWRRGGGGDEQFF. CDR3 bases: TGTGACTGGAGACGCGGCGGAGGTGGGGATGAGCAGTTCTTC.

The chain carries TRBV28 and TRBJ1-4, with D hard to call. CDR3 length equals 15 residues. V gave up 6 bases and J gave up 0 bases, with 11 bases separating them. Germline CDR1 is MDHEN and CDR2 is SYDVKM. This chain's CDR3 is CASRSPISTNEKLFF. DNA of the CDR3: TGTGCCAGCAGGTCCCCAATCTCAACTAATGAAAAACTGTTTTTT. Full variable domain (outside the CDR3, taken from reference TRBV28 and TRBJ1-4): DVKVTQSSRYLVKRTGEKVFLECVQDMDHENMFWYRQDPGLGLRLIYFSYDVKMKEKGDIPEGYSVSREKKERFSLILESASTNQTSMYLCASRSPISTNEKLFFGSGTQLSVL.